The entry that follows covers one T cell receptor beta chain sequence. Using immunoSEQ multiplex PCR, the repertoire was profiled, and TCRdb retains in-frame clones only, with some absent. The data contain under 150,000 clones, 70% to 90% of them singletons. This record belongs to a study of T cell responses to AZD1222 COVID-19 vaccine. The germline V and J ends were trimmed by 0 bases and 0 bases, with 17 bases remaining between them. Looked up from germline, CDR1 is GTSNPN and CDR2 is SVGIG (reference sequence). The CDR3 runs 17 residues. The chain joins TRBV30 to TRBJ2-5, with D maybe TRBD2 (6 bases). The sequence came from an adult in good health. The source material was peripheral blood, sampled on day 0 of AZD1222 vaccination. CDR3 bases: TGTGCCTGGAGTGTGGGAGTAGCGGAGTCGTACCAAGAGACCCAGTACTTC. Residues: CAWSVGVAESYQETQYF.